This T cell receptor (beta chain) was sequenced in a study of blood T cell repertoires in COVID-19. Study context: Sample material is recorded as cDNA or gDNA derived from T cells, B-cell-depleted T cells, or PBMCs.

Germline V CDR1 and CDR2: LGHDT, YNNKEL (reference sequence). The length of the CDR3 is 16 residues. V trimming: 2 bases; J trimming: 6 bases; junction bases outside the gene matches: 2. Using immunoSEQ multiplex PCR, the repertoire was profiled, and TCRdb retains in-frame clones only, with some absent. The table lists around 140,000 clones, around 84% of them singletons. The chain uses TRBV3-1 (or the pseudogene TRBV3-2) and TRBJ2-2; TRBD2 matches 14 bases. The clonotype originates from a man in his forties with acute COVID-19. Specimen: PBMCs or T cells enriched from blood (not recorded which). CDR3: CASSQKGLAGAGELFF. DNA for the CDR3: TGTGCCAGCAGCCAAAAGGGACTAGCGGGAGCCGGGGAGCTGTTTTTT.